This passage covers 27 T cell receptor beta chains from one sample sequenced in a study of CXCR3-negative and CXCR3-positive naive CD8 T cells. The authors made the TRB cDNA libraries by 5' RACE using UMI labels. TCRdb re-analyzed the 5' RACE reads; it lists each CDR3 protein once, without DNA. The table lists about 62,000 distinct CDR3 sequences. The source material was naive CXCR3- CD8+ T cells from blood. Described subset: CD45RO-CCR7+CD27+CD95- naive CD8+ T cells lacking CXCR3 (TNR3-). These receptors came from a human donor in good health. Some clones in this sample may be carry-over from other donors' samples.

The chain recombines TRBV4-2 with TRBJ1-1; TCRdb's D call, TRBD1, is unchecked because there is no DNA. CDR1 is LGHNA and CDR2 is YNFKEQ in the germline V gene. CDR3 length: 14 amino acids. The CDR3: CASEITGSNTEAFF.

The chain links TRBV10-3 to TRBJ1-2; TCRdb names TRBD1, which stays unverified in the absence of DNA. The CDR3 extends over 15 amino acids. Germline values: CDR1 ENHRY, CDR2 SYGVKD. The CDR3 sequence: CAISEREQGDYGYTF.

This chain's CDR3 is CASSPSGGSSYEQYF. The V call is TRBV7-2, the J call TRBJ2-7. CDR1 and CDR2 from the germline V gene are SGHTA and FQGNSA. This CDR3 is built from 15 residues. Drawing the rest from reference TRBV7-2 and TRBJ2-7, the complete variable domain is GAGVSQSPSNKVTEKGKDVELRCDPISGHTALYWYRQSLGQGLEFLIYFQGNSAPDKSGLPSDRFSAERTGGSVSTLTIQRTQQEDSAVYLCASSPSGGSSYEQYFGPGTRLTVT.

This chain connects TRBV7-9 to TRBJ2-7; the TCRdb call, TRBD1, lacks DNA for checking. Per germline, CDR1 SEHNR and CDR2 FQNEAQ (reference sequence). The CDR3 is 12 amino acids. CDR3 residues: CASSSPADEQYF.

The chain recombines TRBV29-1 with TRBJ2-1; no DNA is available, so the TRBD2 call from TCRdb remains unchecked. Germline CDR1 reads SQVTM; CDR2 reads ANQGSEA. This CDR3 is 16 amino acids long. The CDR3 loop is CSVEDLTSGLYNEQFF.

The chain combines TRBV20-1 with TRBJ2-7; TCRdb selects TRBD1, and the lack of DNA leaves this call unchecked. The CDR3 runs to 14 residues. CDR1 is DFQATT and CDR2 is SNEGSKA in the germline V gene (reference sequence). CDR3: CSAKDGGGIDEQYF.

The V gene is TRBV5-1, the J gene TRBJ2-2; the D call of TRBD1 rests on TCRdb alone, since no DNA is present to check it. The CDR3 consists of 16 residues. Germline lookup yields CDR1 SGHRS and CDR2 YFSETQ. The CDR3: CASSTKRTRRPGELFF.

The V and J genes are TRBV28 and TRBJ2-1; the TRBD2 assignment by TCRdb is unverifiable without DNA. This CDR3 comprises 13 residues. The germline V gene encodes CDR1 MDHEN and CDR2 SYDVKM. The CDR3 spells CASSLREYNEQFF.

This rearrangement joins TRBV3-1 to TRBJ1-1; TCRdb returns TRBD1, unconfirmable since there is no DNA. The CDR3 extends over 17 amino acids. Germline lookup yields CDR1 LGHDT and CDR2 YNNKEL (reference sequence). The CDR3 loop reads CASSQAAGNPRRTEAFF.

The V and J genes are TRBV7-9 and TRBJ2-7; as DNA is missing, the TRBD1 call by TCRdb cannot be tested. The CDR3 spans 13 residues. CDR1 is SEHNR, CDR2 FQNEAQ, per germline (reference sequence). The CDR3 reads CASSTGTVGEQYF.

CDR3 region: CASSPRTSPNTGELFF. The chain uses TRBV7-9 and TRBJ2-2; TCRdb designates TRBD2, a call that cannot be tested without DNA. CDR1 is SEHNR and CDR2 is FQNEAQ in the germline V gene (reference sequence). The CDR3 is 16 amino acids.

The chain couples TRBV28 to TRBJ2-7; checking the TCRdb D call of TRBD1 is not possible without DNA. The CDR3 sequence is 15 residues long. CDR1 MDHEN and CDR2 SYDVKM come from the germline V gene. The CDR3 spells CAGQRWGQGADEQYF.

CDR3 region: CSVWTGGNQPQHF. The rearrangement joins TRBV29-1 to TRBJ1-5; lacking DNA, the TRBD1 call made by TCRdb goes unchecked. The CDR3 is 13 amino acids. The germline CDR1 and CDR2 sequences are SQVTM and ANQGSEA.

The genes are TRBV6-4 and TRBJ2-3; the D call from TCRdb, TRBD2, cannot be confirmed without DNA. The CDR3 consists of 15 residues. CDR1 MRHNA and CDR2 SNTAGT come from the germline V gene. The chain's CDR3 is CASSDRSGSLDTQYF.

The chain is built from TRBV7-9 and TRBJ2-1. There are 18 residues in the CDR3. The germline gives CDR1 SEHNR, CDR2 FQNEAQ (reference sequence). The CDR3 here is CASSLAVIASATLDEQFF.

The chain is built from TRBV30 and TRBJ1-5; the D gene TCRdb calls, TRBD1, cannot be checked with no DNA. The CDR3 sequence is 15 residues long. Germline values: CDR1 GTSNPN, CDR2 SVGIG (reference sequence). This CDR3 is CAWSPSGGWNQPQHF.

The chain carries TRBV20-1 and TRBJ2-2; the TCRdb call, TRBD1, lacks DNA for checking. Germline V gives CDR1 DFQATT, CDR2 SNEGSKA (reference sequence). This CDR3 is 14 amino acids long. The CDR3 spells CSARTGDDTGELFF.

The rearrangement uses TRBV6-5 and TRBJ2-5; no DNA is available, so the TRBD1 call from TCRdb remains unchecked. The germline gives CDR1 MNHEY, CDR2 SVGAGI. This CDR3 spans 13 amino acids. CDR3 protein: CASRSGGEATQYF.

The gene calls are TRBV20-1 and TRBJ2-7; the TCRdb D gene call, TRBD1, has no DNA to confirm it. The CDR3 is 14 amino acids. CDR1 and CDR2 from the germline V gene are DFQATT and SNEGSKA (reference sequence). CDR3 sequence reads: CSASSDTMFYEQYF.

The chain joins TRBV7-3 to TRBJ1-1; with no DNA, the TCRdb D assignment of TRBD1 cannot be verified. This CDR3 region has 15 residues. Germline lookup yields CDR1 SGHTA and CDR2 FQGTGA. The CDR3 loop is CASREVDGANTEAFF.

CDR3 in amino acids: CASSYSDGYNEQFF. The chain combines TRBV6-2 or TRBV6-3 with TRBJ2-1. Germline values: CDR1 MNHEY, CDR2 SVGEGT. This CDR3 comprises 14 residues.

The V call is TRBV4-2, the J call TRBJ2-7; the D call from TCRdb, TRBD1, cannot be confirmed without DNA. Germline-derived CDR1 and CDR2 are LGHNA and YNFKEQ. CDR3 length: 14 amino acids. CDR3 region: CASSPPGETYEQYF.

This chain uses TRBV6-2 or TRBV6-3 with TRBJ2-3; without DNA, the TCRdb call of TRBD2 cannot be checked. The CDR3 is made up of 15 amino acids. Per germline, CDR1 MNHEY and CDR2 SVGEGT. The CDR3 loop is CASSYDGRETDTQYF.

The chain carries TRBV5-1 and TRBJ1-1; TCRdb gives TRBD1 as the D gene, but with no DNA this cannot be confirmed. The CDR3 is 17 amino acids. Germline V gene data show CDR1 as SGHRS and CDR2 as YFSETQ. CDR3 residues: CASSARPRDILNTEAFF.

V gene TRBV28 combines with J gene TRBJ2-7; the D call of TRBD1 rests on TCRdb alone, since no DNA is present to check it. This CDR3 spans 13 amino acids. Germline V gene lookup returns CDR1 MDHEN and CDR2 SYDVKM. The CDR3 loop is CASRNQGGDEQYF.

The rearrangement links TRBV2 to TRBJ2-3; checking the TCRdb D call of TRBD2 is not possible without DNA. CDR1 is SNHLY and CDR2 is FYNNEI in the germline V gene. The CDR3 is 14 residues long. The CDR3 protein is CASPLAGSTDTQYF.

V gene TRBV7-9 combines with J gene TRBJ2-7; there is no DNA to check the TCRdb D call of TRBD2. The CDR3 has 14 residues. Germline CDR1 and CDR2: SEHNR and FQNEAQ (reference sequence). CDR3: CASSLRAASYEQYF.